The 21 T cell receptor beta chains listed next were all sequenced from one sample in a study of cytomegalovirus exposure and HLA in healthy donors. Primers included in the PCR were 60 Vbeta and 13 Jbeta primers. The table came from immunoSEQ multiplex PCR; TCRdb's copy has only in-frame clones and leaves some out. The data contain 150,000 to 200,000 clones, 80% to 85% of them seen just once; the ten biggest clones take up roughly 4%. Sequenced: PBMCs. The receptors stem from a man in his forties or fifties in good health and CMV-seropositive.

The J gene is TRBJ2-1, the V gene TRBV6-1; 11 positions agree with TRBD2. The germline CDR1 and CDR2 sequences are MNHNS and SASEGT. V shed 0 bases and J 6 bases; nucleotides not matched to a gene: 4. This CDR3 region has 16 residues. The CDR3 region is CASSEALAGGGNEQFF. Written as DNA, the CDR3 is TGTGCCAGCAGTGAAGCGCTAGCGGGAGGTGGCAATGAGCAGTTCTTC.

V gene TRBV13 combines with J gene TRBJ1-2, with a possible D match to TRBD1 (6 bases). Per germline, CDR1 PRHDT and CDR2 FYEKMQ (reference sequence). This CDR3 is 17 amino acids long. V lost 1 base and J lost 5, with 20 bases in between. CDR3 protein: CASSLAGGRGRSYGYTF. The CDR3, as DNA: TGTGCCAGCAGCTTAGCAGGTGGCAGGGGTCGCTCGTATGGCTACACCTTC.

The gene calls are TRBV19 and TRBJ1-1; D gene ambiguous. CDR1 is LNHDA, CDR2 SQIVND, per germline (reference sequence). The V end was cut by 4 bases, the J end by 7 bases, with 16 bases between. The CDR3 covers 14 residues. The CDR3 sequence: CASSTLGVRNEAFF. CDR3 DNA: TGTGCCAGTAGTACCCTCGGTGTACGTAATGAAGCTTTCTTT.

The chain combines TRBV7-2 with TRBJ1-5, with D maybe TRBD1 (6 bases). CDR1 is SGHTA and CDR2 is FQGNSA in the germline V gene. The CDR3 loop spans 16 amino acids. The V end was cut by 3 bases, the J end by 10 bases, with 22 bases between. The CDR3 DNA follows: TGTGCCAGCAGCTTGTACGGGACGGGGACATCCTCTCCCCAGCATTTT. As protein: CASSLYGTGTSSPQHF.

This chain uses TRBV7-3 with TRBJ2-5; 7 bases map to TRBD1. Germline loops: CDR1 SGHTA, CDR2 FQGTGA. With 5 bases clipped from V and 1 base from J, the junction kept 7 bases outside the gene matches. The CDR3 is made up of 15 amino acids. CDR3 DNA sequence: TGTGCCAGCAGCCAATACCGGGACAGCCAAGAGACCCAGTACTTC. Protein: CASSQYRDSQETQYF.

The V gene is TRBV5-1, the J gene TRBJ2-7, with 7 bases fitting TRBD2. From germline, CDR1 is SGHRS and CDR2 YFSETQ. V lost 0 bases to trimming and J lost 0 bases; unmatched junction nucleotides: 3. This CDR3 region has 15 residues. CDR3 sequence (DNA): TGCGCCAGCAGCTTGGTTCCTAGCGGCTCCTACGAGCAGTACTTC. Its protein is CASSLVPSGSYEQYF. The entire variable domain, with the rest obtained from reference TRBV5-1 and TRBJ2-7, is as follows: KAGVTQTPRYLIKTRGQQVTLSCSPISGHRSVSWYQQTPGQGLQFLFEYFSETQRNKGNFPGRFSGRQFSNSRSEMNVSTLELGDSALYLCASSLVPSGSYEQYFGPGTRLTVT.

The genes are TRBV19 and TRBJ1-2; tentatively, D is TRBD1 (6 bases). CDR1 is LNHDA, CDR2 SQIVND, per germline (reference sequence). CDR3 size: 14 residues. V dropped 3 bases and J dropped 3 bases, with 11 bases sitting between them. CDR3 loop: CASSIGQTYYGYTF. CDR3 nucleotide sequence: TGTGCCAGTAGTATTGGACAGACTTACTATGGCTACACCTTC.

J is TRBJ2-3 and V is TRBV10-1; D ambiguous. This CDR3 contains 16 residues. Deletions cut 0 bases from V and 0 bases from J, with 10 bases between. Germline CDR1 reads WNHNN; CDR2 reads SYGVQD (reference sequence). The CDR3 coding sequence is TGCGCCAGCAGTGAGTCGACCCTGGGCAGCACAGATACGCAGTATTTT. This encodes CASSESTLGSTDTQYF.

The CDR3 sequence is CASSLNEAILGELFF. As DNA, the CDR3 is TGCGCCAGCAGCTTGAACGAGGCAATCCTCGGGGAGCTGTTTTTT. The chain joins TRBV5-1 to TRBJ2-2, with D hard to call. Per germline, CDR1 SGHRS and CDR2 YFSETQ. This CDR3 is built from 15 residues. The germline V and J ends were trimmed by 1 base and 7 bases, with 14 bases remaining between them.

The CDR3 DNA is TGTGCCATCAGTCCGACCGACAGCCTAATCAACTATGGCTACACCTTC. As protein: CAISPTDSLINYGYTF. This rearrangement joins TRBV10-3 to TRBJ1-2; maybe TRBD1 (5 bases). The CDR3 totals 16 residues. V lost 5 bases and J lost 2, with 18 bases in between. Germline-derived CDR1 and CDR2 are ENHRY and SYGVKD.

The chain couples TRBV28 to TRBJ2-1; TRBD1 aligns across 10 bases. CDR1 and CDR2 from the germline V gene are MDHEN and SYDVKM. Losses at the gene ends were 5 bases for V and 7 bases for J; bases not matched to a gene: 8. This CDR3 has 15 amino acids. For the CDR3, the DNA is TGTGCCAGCAGTAACCCGGGACAGGGGAGAAATGAGCAGTTCTTC. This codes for CASSNPGQGRNEQFF.

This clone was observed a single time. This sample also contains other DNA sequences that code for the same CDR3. CDR3 nucleotides: TGTGCCTGGAGTGAGACTAGCGGGAGACTCACAGATACGCAGTATTTT. It translates to CAWSETSGRLTDTQYF. The chain joins TRBV30 to TRBJ2-3; TRBD2 matches 12 bases. The CDR3 covers 16 residues. The germline CDR1 and CDR2 sequences are GTSNPN and SVGIG (reference sequence). V was clipped by 1 base and J by 2 bases; unmatched bases: 4.

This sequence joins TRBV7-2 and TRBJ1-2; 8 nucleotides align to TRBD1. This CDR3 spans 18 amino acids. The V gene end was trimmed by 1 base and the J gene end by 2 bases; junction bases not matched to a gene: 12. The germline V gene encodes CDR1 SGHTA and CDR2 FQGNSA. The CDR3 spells CASSLVRPQTGENYGYTF. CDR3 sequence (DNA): TGTGCCAGCAGCTTAGTGCGACCCCAGACAGGGGAGAACTATGGCTACACCTTC.

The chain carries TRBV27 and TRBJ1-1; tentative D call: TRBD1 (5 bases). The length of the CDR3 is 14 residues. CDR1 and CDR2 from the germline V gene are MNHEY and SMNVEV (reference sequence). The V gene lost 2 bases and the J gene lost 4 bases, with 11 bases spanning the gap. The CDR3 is CASSLGGVFTEAFF. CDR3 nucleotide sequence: TGTGCCAGCAGTTTAGGAGGGGTTTTCACTGAAGCTTTCTTT.

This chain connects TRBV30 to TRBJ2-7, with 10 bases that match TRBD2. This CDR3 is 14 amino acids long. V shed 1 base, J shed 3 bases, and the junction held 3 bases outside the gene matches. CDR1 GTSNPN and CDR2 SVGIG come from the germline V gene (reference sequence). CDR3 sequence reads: CAWSAPSGSYEQYF. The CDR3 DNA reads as TGTGCCTGGAGTGCTCCTAGCGGGAGCTACGAGCAGTACTTC.

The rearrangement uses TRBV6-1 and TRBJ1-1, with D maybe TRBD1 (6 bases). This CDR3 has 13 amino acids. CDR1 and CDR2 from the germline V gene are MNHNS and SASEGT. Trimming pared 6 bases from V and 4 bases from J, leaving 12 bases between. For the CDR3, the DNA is TGTGCCAGCAGAAACAGGGAGTTCACTGAAGCTTTCTTT. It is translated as CASRNREFTEAFF.

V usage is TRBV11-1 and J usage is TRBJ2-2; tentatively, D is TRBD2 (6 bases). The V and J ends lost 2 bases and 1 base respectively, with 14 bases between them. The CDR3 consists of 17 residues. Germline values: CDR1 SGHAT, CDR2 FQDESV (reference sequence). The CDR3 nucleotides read TGTGCCAGCAGCTTACCCCGGGGACTCCTGAACACCGGGGAGCTGTTTTTT. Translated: CASSLPRGLLNTGELFF. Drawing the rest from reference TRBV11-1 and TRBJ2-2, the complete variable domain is EAEVAQSPRYKITEKSQAVAFWCDPISGHATLYWYRQILGQGPELLVQFQDESVVDDSQLPKDRFSAERLKGVDSTLKIQPAELGDSAMYLCASSLPRGLLNTGELFFGEGSRLTVL.

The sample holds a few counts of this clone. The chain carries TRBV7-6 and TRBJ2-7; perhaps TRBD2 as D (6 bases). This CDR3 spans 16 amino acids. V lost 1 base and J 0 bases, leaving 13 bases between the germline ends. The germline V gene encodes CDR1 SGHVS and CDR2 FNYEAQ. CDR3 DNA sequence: TGTGCCAGCAGCTTAGAGGAGGGGACCAGCTCCTACGAGCAGTACTTC. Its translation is CASSLEEGTSSYEQYF. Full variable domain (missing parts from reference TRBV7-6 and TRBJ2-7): GAGVSQSPRYKVTKRGQDVALRCDPISGHVSLYWYRQALGQGPEFLTYFNYEAQQDKSGLPNDRFSAERPEGSISTLTIQRTEQRDSAMYRCASSLEEGTSSYEQYFGPGTRLTVT.

Written as DNA, the CDR3 is TGCGCCAGCAGCTTGGTGACTAGTAGGCCCTACGAGCAGTACTTC. This gives the protein CASSLVTSRPYEQYF. The chain recombines TRBV5-1 with TRBJ2-7; perhaps TRBD2 as D (6 bases). The CDR3 runs to 15 residues. Germline V gene sequence: CDR1 SGHRS, CDR2 YFSETQ. Trimming took off 0 bases at V and 2 bases at J, with 12 bases between the two ends.

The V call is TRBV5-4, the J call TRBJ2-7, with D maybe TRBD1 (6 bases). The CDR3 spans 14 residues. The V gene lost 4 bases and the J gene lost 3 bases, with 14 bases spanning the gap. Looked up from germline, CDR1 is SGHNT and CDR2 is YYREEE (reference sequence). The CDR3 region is CASSPRDTYYEQYF. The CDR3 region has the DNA TGTGCCAGCAGCCCCCGGGACACATACTACGAGCAGTACTTC. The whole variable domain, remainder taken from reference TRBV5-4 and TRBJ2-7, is ETGVTQSPTHLIKTRGQQVTLRCSSQSGHNTVSWYQQALGQGPQFIFQYYREEENGRGNFPPRFSGLQFPNYSSELNVNALELDDSALYLCASSPRDTYYEQYFGPGTRLTVT.

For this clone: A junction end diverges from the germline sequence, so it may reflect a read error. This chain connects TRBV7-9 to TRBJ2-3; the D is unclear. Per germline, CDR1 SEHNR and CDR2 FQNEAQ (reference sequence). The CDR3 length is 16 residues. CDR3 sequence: CSSSLKGGPSTDTQYF. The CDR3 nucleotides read TGTTCCAGCAGCTTAAAAGGCGGCCCTAGCACAGATACGCAGTATTTT.